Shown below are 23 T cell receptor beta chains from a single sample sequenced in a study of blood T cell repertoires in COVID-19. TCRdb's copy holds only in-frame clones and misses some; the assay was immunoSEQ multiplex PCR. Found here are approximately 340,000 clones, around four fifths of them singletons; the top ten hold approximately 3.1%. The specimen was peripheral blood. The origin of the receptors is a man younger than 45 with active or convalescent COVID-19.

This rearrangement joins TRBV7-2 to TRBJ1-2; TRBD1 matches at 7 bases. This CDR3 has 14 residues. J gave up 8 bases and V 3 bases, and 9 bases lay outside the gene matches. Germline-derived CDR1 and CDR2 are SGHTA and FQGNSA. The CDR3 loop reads CASSFQGGPGGYTF. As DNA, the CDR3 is TGTGCCAGCAGCTTCCAAGGGGGCCCGGGGGGCTACACCTTC.

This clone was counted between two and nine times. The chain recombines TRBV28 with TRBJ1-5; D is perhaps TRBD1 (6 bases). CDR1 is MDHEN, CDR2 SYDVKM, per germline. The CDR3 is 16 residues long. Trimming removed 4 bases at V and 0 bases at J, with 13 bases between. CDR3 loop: CASSSYRDDSNQPQHF. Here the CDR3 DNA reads TGTGCCAGCAGTTCTTACAGGGACGATAGCAATCAGCCCCAGCATTTT.

The CDR3 region is CASSLDYSGTYHNEQFF. In DNA, the CDR3 is TGTGCCAGCAGCTTAGATTATAGCGGGACGTATCACAATGAGCAGTTCTTC. V is TRBV11-3 and J is TRBJ2-1; 8 positions agree with TRBD2. The germline V gene encodes CDR1 SGHNT and CDR2 YENEEA. J was trimmed by 5 bases and V by 0 bases; bases with no gene match: 9. The CDR3 is 17 amino acids. Based on the CDR3 plus reference TRBV11-3 and TRBJ2-1, the full variable domain is EAGVVQSPRYKIIEKKQPVAFWCNPISGHNTLYWYLQNLGQGPELLIRYENEEAVDDSQLPKDRFSAERLKGVDSTLKIQPAELGDSAVYLCASSLDYSGTYHNEQFFGPGTRLTVL.

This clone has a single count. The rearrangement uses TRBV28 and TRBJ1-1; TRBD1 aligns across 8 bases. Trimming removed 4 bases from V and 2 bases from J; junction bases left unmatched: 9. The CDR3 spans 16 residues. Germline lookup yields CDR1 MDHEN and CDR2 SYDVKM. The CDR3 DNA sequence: TGTGCCAGCAGTTCAGGGGGCGCGAGTGTTAACACTGAAGCTTTCTTT. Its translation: CASSSGGASVNTEAFF.

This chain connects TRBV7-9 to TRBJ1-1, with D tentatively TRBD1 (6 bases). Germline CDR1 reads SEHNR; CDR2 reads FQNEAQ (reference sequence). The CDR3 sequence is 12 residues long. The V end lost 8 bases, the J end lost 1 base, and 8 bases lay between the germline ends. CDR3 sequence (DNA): TGTGCCAGCTCAGGGGAGAACACTGAAGCTTTCTTT. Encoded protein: CASSGENTEAFF. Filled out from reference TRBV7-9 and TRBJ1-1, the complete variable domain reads DTGVSQNPRHKITKRGQNVTFRCDPISEHNRLYWYRQTLGQGPEFLTYFQNEAQLEKSRLLSDRFSAERPKGSFSTLEIQRTEQGDSAMYLCASSGENTEAFFGQGTRLTVV.

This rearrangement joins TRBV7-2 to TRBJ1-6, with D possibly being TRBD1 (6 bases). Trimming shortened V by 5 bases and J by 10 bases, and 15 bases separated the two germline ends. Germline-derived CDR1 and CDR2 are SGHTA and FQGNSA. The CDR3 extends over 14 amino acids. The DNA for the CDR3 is TGTGCCAGCAGCCTTAACAGGGTTCAGTCACCCCTCCACTTT. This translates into CASSLNRVQSPLHF. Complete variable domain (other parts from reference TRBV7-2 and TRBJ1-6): GAGVSQSPSNKVTEKGKDVELRCDPISGHTALYWYRQSLGQGLEFLIYFQGNSAPDKSGLPSDRFSAERTGGSVSTLTIQRTQQEDSAVYLCASSLNRVQSPLHFGNGTRLTVT.

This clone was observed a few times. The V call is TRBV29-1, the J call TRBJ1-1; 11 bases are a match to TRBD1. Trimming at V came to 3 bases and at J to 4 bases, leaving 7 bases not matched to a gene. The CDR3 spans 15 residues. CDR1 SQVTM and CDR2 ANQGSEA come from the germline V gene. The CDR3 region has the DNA TGCAGCGTTGAGGGGACAGGGGGATCGGGCACTGAAGCTTTCTTT. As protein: CSVEGTGGSGTEAFF.

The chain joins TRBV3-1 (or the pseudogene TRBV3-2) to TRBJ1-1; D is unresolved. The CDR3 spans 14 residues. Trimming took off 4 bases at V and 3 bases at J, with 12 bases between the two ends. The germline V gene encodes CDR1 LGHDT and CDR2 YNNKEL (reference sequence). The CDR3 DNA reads TGTGCCAGCAGCCGGGAGGTGGTGGACACTGAAGCTTTCTTT. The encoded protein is CASSREVVDTEAFF.

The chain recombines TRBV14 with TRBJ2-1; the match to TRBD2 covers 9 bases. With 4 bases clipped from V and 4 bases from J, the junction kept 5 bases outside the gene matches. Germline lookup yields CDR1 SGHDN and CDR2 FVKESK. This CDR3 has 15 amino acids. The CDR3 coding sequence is TGTGCCAGCAGCCTATCGACTAGCGGATACAATGAGCAGTTCTTC. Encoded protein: CASSLSTSGYNEQFF.

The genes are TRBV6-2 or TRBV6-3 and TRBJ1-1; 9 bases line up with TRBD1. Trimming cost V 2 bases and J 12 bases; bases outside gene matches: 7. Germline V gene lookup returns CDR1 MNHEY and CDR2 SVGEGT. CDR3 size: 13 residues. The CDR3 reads CASSYQRTGVTFF. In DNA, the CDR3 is TGTGCCAGCAGTTACCAGAGGACAGGGGTAACTTTCTTT.

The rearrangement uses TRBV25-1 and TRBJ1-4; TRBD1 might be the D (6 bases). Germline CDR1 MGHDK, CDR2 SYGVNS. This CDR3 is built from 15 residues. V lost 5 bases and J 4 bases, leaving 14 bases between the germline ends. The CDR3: CASSWDNRVNEKLFF. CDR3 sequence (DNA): TGTGCCAGCAGTTGGGACAACAGGGTTAATGAAAAACTGTTTTTT.

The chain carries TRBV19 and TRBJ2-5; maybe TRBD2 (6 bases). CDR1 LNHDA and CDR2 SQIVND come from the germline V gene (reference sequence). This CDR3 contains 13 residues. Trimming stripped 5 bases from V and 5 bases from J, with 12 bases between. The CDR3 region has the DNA TGTGCCAGTAGTCGGACTGCGGGGGAGACCCAGTACTTC. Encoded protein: CASSRTAGETQYF.

As DNA, the CDR3 is TGTGCCAGCAATAGCGGGGGGGCCAATGAGCAGTTCTTC. Its translation: CASNSGGANEQFF. The chain uses TRBV9 and TRBJ2-1; TRBD2 matches at 11 bases. CDR3 length: 13 amino acids. Trimming cost V 6 bases and J 6 bases; bases outside gene matches: 2. Looked up from germline, CDR1 is SGDLS and CDR2 is YYNGEE. Filled out from reference TRBV9 and TRBJ2-1, the complete variable domain reads DSGVTQTPKHLITATGQRVTLRCSPRSGDLSVYWYQQSLDQGLQFLIQYYNGEERAKGNILERFSAQQFPDLHSELNLSSLELGDSALYFCASNSGGANEQFFGPGTRLTVL.

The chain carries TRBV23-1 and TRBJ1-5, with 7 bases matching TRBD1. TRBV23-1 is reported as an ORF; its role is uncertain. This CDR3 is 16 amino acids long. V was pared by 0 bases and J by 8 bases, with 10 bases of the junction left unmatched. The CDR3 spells CASSQSGGRASEPQHF. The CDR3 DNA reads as TGCGCCAGCAGTCAATCAGGGGGCAGAGCGTCGGAGCCCCAGCATTTT.

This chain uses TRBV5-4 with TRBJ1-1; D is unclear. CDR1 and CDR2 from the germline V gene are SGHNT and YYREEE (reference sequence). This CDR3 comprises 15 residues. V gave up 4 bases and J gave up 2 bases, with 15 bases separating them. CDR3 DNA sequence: TGTGCCAGCAGCCCGGATTGGAGCAGCAACACTGAAGCTTTCTTT. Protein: CASSPDWSSNTEAFF. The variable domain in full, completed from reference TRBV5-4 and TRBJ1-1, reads ETGVTQSPTHLIKTRGQQVTLRCSSQSGHNTVSWYQQALGQGPQFIFQYYREEENGRGNFPPRFSGLQFPNYSSELNVNALELDDSALYLCASSPDWSSNTEAFFGQGTRLTVV.

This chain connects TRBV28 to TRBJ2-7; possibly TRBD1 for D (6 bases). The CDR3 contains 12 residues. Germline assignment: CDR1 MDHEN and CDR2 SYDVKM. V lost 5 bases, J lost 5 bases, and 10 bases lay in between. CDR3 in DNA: TGTGCCAGCAGTCTCCGGACAGACGAGCAGTACTTC. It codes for CASSLRTDEQYF.

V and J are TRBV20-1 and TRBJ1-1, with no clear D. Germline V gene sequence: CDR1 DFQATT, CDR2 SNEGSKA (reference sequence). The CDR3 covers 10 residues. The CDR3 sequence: CSRGNTEAFF. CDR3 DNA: TGCAGCCGGGGGAACACTGAAGCTTTCTTT.

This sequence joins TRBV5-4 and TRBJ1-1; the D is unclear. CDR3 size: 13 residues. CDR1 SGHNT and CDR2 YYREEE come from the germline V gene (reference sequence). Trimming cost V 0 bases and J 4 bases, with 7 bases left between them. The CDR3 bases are TGTGCCAGCAGCTTGGCCCAGGCCACTGAAGCTTTCTTT. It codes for CASSLAQATEAFF.

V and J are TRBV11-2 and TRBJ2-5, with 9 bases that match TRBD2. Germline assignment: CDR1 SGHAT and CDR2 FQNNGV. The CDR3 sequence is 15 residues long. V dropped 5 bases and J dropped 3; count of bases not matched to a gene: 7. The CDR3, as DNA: TGTGCCAGCAGCACAAATAGCGGGGGAAAAGAGACCCAGTACTTC. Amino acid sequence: CASSTNSGGKETQYF.

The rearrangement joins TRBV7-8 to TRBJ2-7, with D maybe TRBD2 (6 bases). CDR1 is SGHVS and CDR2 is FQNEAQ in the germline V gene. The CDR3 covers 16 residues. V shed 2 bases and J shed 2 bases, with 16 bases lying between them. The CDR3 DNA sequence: TGTGCCAGCAGCTTAATTGCGGGATCTGCGCCCTACGAGCAGTACTTC. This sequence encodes CASSLIAGSAPYEQYF.

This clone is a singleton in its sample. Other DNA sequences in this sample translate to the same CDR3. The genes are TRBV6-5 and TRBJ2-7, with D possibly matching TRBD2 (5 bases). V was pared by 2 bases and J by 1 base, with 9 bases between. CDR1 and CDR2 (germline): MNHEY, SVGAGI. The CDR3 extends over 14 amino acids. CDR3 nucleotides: TGTGCCAGCAGTTACCGGGGATTATCCTACGAGCAGTACTTC. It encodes CASSYRGLSYEQYF.

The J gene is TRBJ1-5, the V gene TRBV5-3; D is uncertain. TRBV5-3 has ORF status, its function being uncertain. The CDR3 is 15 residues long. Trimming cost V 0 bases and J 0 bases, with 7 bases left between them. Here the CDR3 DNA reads TGTGCCAGAAGCTTGGTTTCTCGTAGCAATCAGCCCCAGCATTTT. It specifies CARSLVSRSNQPQHF.

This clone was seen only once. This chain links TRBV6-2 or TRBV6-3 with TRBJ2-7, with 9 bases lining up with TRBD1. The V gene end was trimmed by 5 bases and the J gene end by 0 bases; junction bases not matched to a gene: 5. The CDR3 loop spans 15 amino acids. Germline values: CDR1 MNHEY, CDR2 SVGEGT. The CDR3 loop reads CASSLGQGGSYEQYF. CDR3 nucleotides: TGTGCCAGCAGTCTGGGACAGGGCGGCTCCTACGAGCAGTACTTC.